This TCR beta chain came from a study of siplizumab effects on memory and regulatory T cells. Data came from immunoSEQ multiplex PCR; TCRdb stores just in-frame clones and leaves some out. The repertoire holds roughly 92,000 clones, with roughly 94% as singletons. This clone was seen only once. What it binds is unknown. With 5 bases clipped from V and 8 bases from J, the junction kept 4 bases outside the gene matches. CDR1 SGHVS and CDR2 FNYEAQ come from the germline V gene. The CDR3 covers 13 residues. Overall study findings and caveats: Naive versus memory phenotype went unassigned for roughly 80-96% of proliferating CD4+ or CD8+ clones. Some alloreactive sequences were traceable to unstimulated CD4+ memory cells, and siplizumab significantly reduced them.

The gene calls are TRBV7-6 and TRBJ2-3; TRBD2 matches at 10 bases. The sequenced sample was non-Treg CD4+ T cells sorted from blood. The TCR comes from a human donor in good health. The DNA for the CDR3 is TGTGCCAGCAGCCTCTTAGCGGGAGGTACGCAGTATTTT. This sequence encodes CASSLLAGGTQYF.